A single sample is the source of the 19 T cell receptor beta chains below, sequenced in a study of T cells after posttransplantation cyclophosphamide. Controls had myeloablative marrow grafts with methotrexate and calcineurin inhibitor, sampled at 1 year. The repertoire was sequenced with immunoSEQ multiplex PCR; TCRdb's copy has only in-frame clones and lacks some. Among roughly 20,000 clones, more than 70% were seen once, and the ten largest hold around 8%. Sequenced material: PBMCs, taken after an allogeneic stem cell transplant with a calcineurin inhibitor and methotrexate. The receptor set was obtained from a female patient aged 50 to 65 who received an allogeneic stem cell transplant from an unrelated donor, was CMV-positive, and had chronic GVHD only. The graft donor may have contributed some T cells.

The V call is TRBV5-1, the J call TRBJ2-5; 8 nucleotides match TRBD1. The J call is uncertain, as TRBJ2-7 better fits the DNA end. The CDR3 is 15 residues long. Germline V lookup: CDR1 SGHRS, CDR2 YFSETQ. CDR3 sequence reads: CASRHTGTGNYEQYF. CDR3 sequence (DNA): TGCGCCAGCAGACACACCGGGACAGGAAATTACGAGCAGTACTTC.

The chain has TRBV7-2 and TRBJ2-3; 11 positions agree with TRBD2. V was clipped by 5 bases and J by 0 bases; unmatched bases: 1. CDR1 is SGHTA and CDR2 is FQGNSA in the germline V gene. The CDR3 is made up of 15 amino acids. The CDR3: CASSPSGRSTDTQYF. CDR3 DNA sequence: TGTGCCAGCAGCCCTAGCGGGAGGAGCACAGATACGCAGTATTTT.

CDR3 protein: CAISEILAGEFANTGELFF. The CDR3 DNA reads TGTGCCATCAGTGAGATACTAGCGGGAGAGTTCGCGAACACCGGGGAGCTGTTTTTT. The genes are TRBV10-3 and TRBJ2-2; the match to TRBD2 covers 11 bases. CDR1 and CDR2 from the germline V gene are ENHRY and SYGVKD. The CDR3 covers 19 residues. Trimming removed 2 bases from V and 0 bases from J; junction bases left unmatched: 8.

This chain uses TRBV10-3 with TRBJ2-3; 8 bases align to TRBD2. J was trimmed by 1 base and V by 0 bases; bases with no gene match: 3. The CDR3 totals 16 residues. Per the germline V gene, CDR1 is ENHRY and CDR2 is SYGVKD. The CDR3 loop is CAISESRAGGTDTQYF. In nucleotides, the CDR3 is TGTGCCATCAGTGAGTCGAGAGCGGGGGGCACAGATACGCAGTATTTT.

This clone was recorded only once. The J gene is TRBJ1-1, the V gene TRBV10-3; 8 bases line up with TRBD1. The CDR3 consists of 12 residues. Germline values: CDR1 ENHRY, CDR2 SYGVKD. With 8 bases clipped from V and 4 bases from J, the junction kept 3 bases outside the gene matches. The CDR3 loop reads CAIGTGGTEAFF. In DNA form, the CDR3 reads TGTGCCATCGGAACAGGGGGCACTGAAGCTTTCTTT.

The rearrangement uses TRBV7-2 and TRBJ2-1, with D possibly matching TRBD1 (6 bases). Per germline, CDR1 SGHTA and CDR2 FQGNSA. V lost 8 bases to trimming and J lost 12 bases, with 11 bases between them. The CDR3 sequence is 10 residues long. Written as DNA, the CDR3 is TGTGCCAGCTTTGGGGGCGTGCAGTTCTTC. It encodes CASFGGVQFF.

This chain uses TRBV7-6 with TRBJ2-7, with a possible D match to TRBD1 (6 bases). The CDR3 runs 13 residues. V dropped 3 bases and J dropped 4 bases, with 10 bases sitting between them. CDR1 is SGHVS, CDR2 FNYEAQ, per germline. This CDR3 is CASSLAQGYEQYF. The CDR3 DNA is TGTGCCAGCAGCTTGGCTCAGGGGTACGAGCAGTACTTC.

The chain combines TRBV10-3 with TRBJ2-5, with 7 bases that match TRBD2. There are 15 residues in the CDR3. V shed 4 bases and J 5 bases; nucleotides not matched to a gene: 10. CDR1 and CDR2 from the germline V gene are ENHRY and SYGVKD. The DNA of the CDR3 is TGTGCCATCAGTGTTGGGCGGCAGGGAGGGGAGACCCAGTACTTC. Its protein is CAISVGRQGGETQYF.

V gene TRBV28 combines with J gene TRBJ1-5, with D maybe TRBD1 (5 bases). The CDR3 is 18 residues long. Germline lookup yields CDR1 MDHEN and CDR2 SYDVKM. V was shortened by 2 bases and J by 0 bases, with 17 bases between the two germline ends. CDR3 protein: CASSLGKTGAYSNQPQHF. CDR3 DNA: TGTGCCAGCAGTTTAGGGAAAACAGGTGCTTATAGCAATCAGCCCCAGCATTTT. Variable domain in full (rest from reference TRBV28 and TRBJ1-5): DVKVTQSSRYLVKRTGEKVFLECVQDMDHENMFWYRQDPGLGLRLIYFSYDVKMKEKGDIPEGYSVSREKKERFSLILESASTNQTSMYLCASSLGKTGAYSNQPQHFGDGTRLSIL.

This CDR3 reads CASSLGAANDEQYF. As DNA, the CDR3 is TGTGCCAGCAGCTTAGGAGCGGCCAACGACGAGCAGTACTTC. The J gene is TRBJ2-7, the V gene TRBV7-3; D is possibly TRBD2 (5 bases). Trimming took off 2 bases at V and 5 bases at J, with 13 bases between the two ends. CDR1 and CDR2 from the germline V gene are SGHTA and FQGTGA. This CDR3 has 14 amino acids.

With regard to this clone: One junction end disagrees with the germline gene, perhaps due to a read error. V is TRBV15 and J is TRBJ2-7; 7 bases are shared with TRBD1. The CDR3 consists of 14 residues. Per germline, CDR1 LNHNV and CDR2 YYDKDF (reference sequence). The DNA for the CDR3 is TGTGCCACCAGCCGAGAGGGGACAGCTTACGAGCAGTACTTC. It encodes CATSREGTAYEQYF. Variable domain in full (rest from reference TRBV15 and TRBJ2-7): DAMVIQNPRYQVTQFGKPVTLSCSQTLNHNVMYWYQQKSSQAPKLLFHYYDKDFNNEADTPDNFQSRRPNTSFCFLDIRSPGLGDTAMYLCATSREGTAYEQYFGPGTRLTVT.

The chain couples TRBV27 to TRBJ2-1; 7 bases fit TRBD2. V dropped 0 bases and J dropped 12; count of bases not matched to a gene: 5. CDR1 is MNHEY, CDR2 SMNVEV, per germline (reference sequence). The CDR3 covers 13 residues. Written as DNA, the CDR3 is TGTGCCAGCAGTTTATCGGGACTATCGCGGCAGTTCTTC. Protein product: CASSLSGLSRQFF.

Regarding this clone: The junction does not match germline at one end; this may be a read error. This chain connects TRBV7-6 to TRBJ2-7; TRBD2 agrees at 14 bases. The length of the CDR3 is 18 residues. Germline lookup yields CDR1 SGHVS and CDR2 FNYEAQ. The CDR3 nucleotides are TGTGCCAGCAGCTCCTACCGACGGGGGACTAGCGGGAGCTACGAGCAGTGCTTC. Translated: CASSSYRRGTSGSYEQCF.

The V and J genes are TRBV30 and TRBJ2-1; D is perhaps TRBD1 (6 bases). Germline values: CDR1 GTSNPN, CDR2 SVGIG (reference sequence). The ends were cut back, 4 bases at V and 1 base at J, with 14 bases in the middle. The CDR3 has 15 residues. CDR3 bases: TGTGCCTGGAATAGACAGGTTGGGTCCTACAATGAGCAGTTCTTC. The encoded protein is CAWNRQVGSYNEQFF.

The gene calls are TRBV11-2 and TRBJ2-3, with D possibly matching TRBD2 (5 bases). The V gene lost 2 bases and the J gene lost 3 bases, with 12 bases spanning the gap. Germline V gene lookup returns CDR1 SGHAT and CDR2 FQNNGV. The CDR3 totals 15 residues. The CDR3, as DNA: TGTGCCAGCAGCTTATTACTAGTGGGGACAGATACGCAGTATTTT. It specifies CASSLLLVGTDTQYF.

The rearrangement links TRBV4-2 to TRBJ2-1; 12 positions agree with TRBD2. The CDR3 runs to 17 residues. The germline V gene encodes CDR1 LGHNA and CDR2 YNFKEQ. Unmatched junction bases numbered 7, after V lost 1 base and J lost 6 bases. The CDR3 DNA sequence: TGTGCCAGCAGCCAAGTAGGACTAGCGGGATTTACCAATGAGCAGTTCTTC. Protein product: CASSQVGLAGFTNEQFF.

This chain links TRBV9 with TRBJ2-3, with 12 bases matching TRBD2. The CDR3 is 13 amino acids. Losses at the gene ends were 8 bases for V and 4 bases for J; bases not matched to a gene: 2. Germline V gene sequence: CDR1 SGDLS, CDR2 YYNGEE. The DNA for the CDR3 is TGTGCCAGGACTAGCGGGAGTTCAGATACGCAGTATTTT. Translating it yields CARTSGSSDTQYF.

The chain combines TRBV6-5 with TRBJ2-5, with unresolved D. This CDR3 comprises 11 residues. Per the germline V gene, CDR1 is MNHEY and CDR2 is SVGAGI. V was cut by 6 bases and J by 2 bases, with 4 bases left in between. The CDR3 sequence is CASRRQETQYF. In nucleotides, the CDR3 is TGTGCCAGCAGGAGACAAGAGACCCAGTACTTC.

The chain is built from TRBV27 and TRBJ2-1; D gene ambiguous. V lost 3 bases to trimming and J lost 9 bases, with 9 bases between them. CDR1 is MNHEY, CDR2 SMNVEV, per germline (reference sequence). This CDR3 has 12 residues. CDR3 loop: CASSFELAEQFF. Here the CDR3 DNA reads TGTGCCAGCAGTTTTGAACTTGCTGAGCAGTTCTTC.